This T cell receptor (beta chain) was identified during a study of regulatory T cells in long-lasting Graves disease. Across the whole study: Patients met the persistent Graves' disease definition after over 5 years of antithyroid drugs with positive TSH receptor antibodies.

Time point of the sample: persistent/refractory GD, antithyroid drugs over 5 years with positive TRAb. Researchers made the TCR library from RNA that was extracted from PBMCs. Graves' disease diagnoses followed American Thyroid Association guidelines. Construction of the TCR beta libraries employed iRepertoire HTBI primers in conjunction with Arm-PCR of CDR3 regions. TCRdb fed the multiplex PCR reads into MiXCR, producing one record per CDR3 protein. Of 400,000 to 600,000 distinct CDR3 sequences listed, roughly 21% are singletons. This clonotype appeared a few times. Its antigen is still unknown. There are 18 residues in the CDR3. Germline assignment: CDR1 SGHTA and CDR2 FQGNSA. V dropped 1 base and J dropped 4 bases, with 22 bases sitting between them. General study points: Results may be inaccurate due to the small sample size.

The chain employs TRBV7-2 and TRBJ1-2; D unclear. This receptor was obtained from a female donor with Graves disease. The sequencing here drew on peripheral blood mononuclear cells (PBMCs), taken when the disease was refractory, from a patient treated with antithyroid drugs. The CDR3 loop reads CASSLELFRDWNFYGYTF. The CDR3 coding sequence is TGTGCCAGCAGCTTAGAGCTATTCCGAGACTGGAACTTCTATGGCTACACCTTC.